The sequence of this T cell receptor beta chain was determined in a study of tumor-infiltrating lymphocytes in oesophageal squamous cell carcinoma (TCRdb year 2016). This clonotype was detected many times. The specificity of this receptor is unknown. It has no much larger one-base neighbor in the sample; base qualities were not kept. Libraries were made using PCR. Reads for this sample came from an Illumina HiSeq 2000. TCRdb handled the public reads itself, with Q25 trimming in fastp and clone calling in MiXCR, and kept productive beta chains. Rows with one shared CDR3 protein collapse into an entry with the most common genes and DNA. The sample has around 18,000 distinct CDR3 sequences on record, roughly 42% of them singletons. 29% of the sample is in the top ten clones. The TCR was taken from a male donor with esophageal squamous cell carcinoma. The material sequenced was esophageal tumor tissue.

CDR3 reads: CASRPDRAAGNTIYF. Here is the DNA: TGTGCCAGCAGACCGGACAGGGCGGCTGGAAACACCATATATTTT. Recombination connected TRBV6-1 to TRBJ1-3, with 8 central nucleotides matching TRBD1. The CDR3 goes from the cysteine to the phenylalanine over 15 residues. Here the CDR3 DNA is all that survives: 45 bases in frame from base 1. CDR1 and CDR2 were assigned from the germline V gene as MNHNS and SASEGT. V has 6 bases trimmed and J has 2 bases trimmed; junction bases matching no gene number 6.